This T cell receptor (beta chain) was identified in a study of cytomegalovirus exposure and HLA in healthy donors. Study-wide results and caveats: Exclusion applied to some V segments, including TRBV6-2 and TRBV6-3, as they were indistinguishable. It was shown in a later analysis that HLA-associated TCR beta chains were more clonally expanded than other, equally common chains. Most likely, a cluster of highly shared sequence variants arose as a sequencing artifact.

This PCR relied on a set of 60 Vbeta primers and 13 Jbeta primers. Study processing details: Approximately 80 million unique TCR beta chains, roughly 11 million of them shared, were counted by a later analysis. TCRdb's copy holds only in-frame clones and misses some; the assay was immunoSEQ multiplex PCR. V, J and clone size are those of that table, while D and trimming were read from the DNA. Of about 230,000 clones in the sample, about 89% were seen once. This clone was recorded only once. The antigen is undetermined. The V and J ends lost 3 bases and 4 bases, in that order; junction bases with no gene match: 4. The germline V gene has CDR1 SGHRS and CDR2 YFSETQ. The CDR3 runs 16 residues.

V gene TRBV5-1 combines with J gene TRBJ2-3; 14 bases map to TRBD2. This TCR was recovered from a woman between 18 and 29 years old in good health and CMV-seronegative. The sequenced material came from PBMCs. The DNA for the CDR3 is TGCGCCAGCAGCTCGAGGGGACTAGCGGGAGCAGATACGCAGTATTTT. This codes for CASSSRGLAGADTQYF.